The rows below give T cell receptor beta chains drawn from one sample of a study of blood T cell repertoires in COVID-19. The protocol was immunoSEQ multiplex PCR, while the TCRdb copy is restricted to in-frame clones and leaves out a portion. The sample gives roughly 65,000 clones, roughly three quarters of which show up once; 47% is in the top ten. Source material: peripheral blood. Receptors were obtained from a human donor in a cohort sampled during active COVID-19. Each CDR3 is given with its conserved first and last residue. A D gene is named only where the DNA matches it firmly. Clone size is shown for a subset of rows, as once, few, many or a class of expanded clone.

TRBJ2-3	many	TRBV5-1	TRBD2	CASSLVLADKSDTQYF	TGCGCCAGCAGCTTGGTACTAGCGGATAAATCAGATACGCAGTATTTT
TRBJ2-2	NA	TRBV24-1	TRBD1	CATSDPQGRGTGELFF	TGTGCCACCAGTGACCCACAGGGGCGAGGCACCGGGGAGCTGTTTTTT
TRBJ1-2	NA	TRBV27	NA	CASSLRGNNNYGYTF	TGTGCCAGCAGTTTACGAGGGAATAATAACTATGGCTACACCTTC
TRBJ2-1	NA	TRBV10-3	TRBD2	CAISDPGAGGYNEQFF	TGTGCCATCAGTGATCCAGGCGCGGGGGGCTACAATGAGCAGTTCTTC
TRBJ2-1	NA	TRBV11-2	NA	CASSPGPSYYNEQFF	TGTGCCAGCAGCCCAGGCCCCAGTTACTACAATGAGCAGTTCTTC
TRBJ2-7	many	TRBV19	TRBD1	CASSIGQGAYEQYF	TGTGCCAGTAGTATAGGACAGGGTGCCTACGAGCAGTACTTC
TRBJ2-7	NA	TRBV11-3	NA	CASSPGGWSYEQYF	TGTGCCAGCAGCCCCGGGGGATGGTCCTACGAGCAGTACTTC
TRBJ2-7	NA	TRBV27	TRBD1	CASTDRGGYEQYF	TGTGCCAGCACGGACAGGGGGGGCTACGAGCAGTACTTC
TRBJ2-7	NA	TRBV2	NA	CASRGTRSYEQYF	TGTGCCAGCAGAGGGACACGATCCTACGAGCAGTACTTC
TRBJ2-5	NA	TRBV30	NA	CAWEIEKTQYF	TGTGCCTGGGAAATAGAAAAGACCCAGTACTTC
TRBJ2-7	NA	TRBV27	NA	CASALIRGGSSYEQYF	TGTGCCAGCGCCCTAATAAGGGGGGGGTCCTCCTACGAGCAGTACTTC
TRBJ1-4	NA	TRBV18	TRBD1	CASSLTGGQDEKLFF	TGTGCCAGCTCACTGACAGGGGGGCAAGATGAAAAACTGTTTTTT
TRBJ1-5	NA	TRBV15	NA	CATSRDVGGHQPQHF	TGTGCCACCAGCAGAGATGTGGGGGGGCATCAGCCCCAGCATTTT
TRBJ2-2	NA	TRBV4-2	NA	CASSQGGDTGELFF	TGTGCCAGCAGCCAAGGCGGGGACACCGGGGAGCTGTTTTTT
TRBJ1-2	NA	TRBV30	TRBD1	CAWRTGGYGYTF	TGTGCCTGGAGGACAGGGGGCTATGGCTACACCTTC
TRBJ2-7	NA	TRBV20-1	NA	CSAPQHYEQYF	TGCAGTGCTCCACAGCACTACGAGCAGTACTTC
TRBJ2-2	few	TRBV19	NA	CASRLRKDTGELFF	TGTGCCAGCCGACTTAGAAAGGACACCGGGGAGCTGTTTTTT
TRBJ2-7	NA	TRBV19	TRBD1	CASSGGQGAGEQYF	TGTGCCAGTAGTGGCGGACAGGGGGCGGGAGAGCAGTACTTC
TRBJ1-5	NA	TRBV2	TRBD1	CASSAQGVFNQPQHF	TGTGCCAGCAGTGCACAGGGGGTTTTCAATCAGCCCCAGCATTTT
TRBJ2-5	NA	TRBV5-1	TRBD2	CASSLGLAGNRETQYF	TGCGCCAGCAGCTTGGGACTAGCGGGAAACAGGGAGACCCAGTACTTC
TRBJ2-2	NA	TRBV9	NA	CASSVGLHRELFF	TGTGCCAGCAGCGTAGGACTGCACCGGGAGCTGTTTTTT
TRBJ1-2	NA	TRBV5-4	TRBD1	CASSGTGGNYGYTF	TGTGCCAGCAGCGGGACAGGGGGGAACTATGGCTACACCTTC
TRBJ2-7	NA	TRBV10-1	NA	CASSELRVGSYEQYF	TGCGCCAGCAGTGAGTTGAGGGTCGGGTCCTACGAGCAGTACTTC
TRBJ1-1	NA	TRBV5-4	NA	CASSLGQVNSEAFF	TGTGCCAGCAGCTTGGGACAGGTAAACTCTGAAGCTTTCTTT
TRBJ2-5	NA	TRBV27	TRBD2	CASRTSGKQETQYF	TGTGCCAGCCGGACTAGCGGAAAACAAGAGACCCAGTACTTC
TRBJ1-5	few	TRBV28	NA	CASSISNQPQHF	TGTGCCAGCAGCATTAGCAATCAGCCCCAGCATTTT
TRBJ2-2	NA	TRBV5-1	TRBD1	CASSLAGQGERSGELFF	TGCGCCAGCAGCTTGGCCGGACAGGGTGAGAGGTCCGGGGAGCTGTTTTTT
TRBJ2-4	NA	TRBV3-1/TRBV3-2	TRBD1	CASSPRQGENIQYF	TGTGCCAGCAGCCCCCGACAGGGGGAAAACATTCAGTACTTC
TRBJ2-2	NA	TRBV27	NA	CASSLLGLENTGELFF	TGTGCCAGCAGTTTACTAGGCCTCGAGAACACCGGGGAGCTGTTTTTT
TRBJ2-7	NA	TRBV6-5	NA	CASTLGQSSSYEQYF	TGTGCCAGCACCCTAGGACAGTCTAGCTCCTACGAGCAGTACTTC